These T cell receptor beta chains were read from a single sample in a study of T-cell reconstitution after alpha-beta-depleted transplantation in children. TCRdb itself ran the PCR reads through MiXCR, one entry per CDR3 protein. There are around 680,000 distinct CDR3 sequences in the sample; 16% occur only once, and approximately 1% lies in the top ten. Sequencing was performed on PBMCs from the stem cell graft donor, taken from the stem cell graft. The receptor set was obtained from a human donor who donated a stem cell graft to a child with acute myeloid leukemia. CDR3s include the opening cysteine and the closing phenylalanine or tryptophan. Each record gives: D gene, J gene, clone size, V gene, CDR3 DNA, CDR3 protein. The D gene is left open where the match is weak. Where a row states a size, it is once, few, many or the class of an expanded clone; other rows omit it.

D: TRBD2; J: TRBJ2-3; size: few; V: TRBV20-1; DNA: TGCAGTGCAAGGGGACTAGCGGGGGGCCCGGGGACAGATACGCAGTATTTT; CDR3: CSARGLAGGPGTDTQYF
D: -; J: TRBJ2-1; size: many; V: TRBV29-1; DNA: TGCAGCGTTGAAGGCCCGGAGCAGTTCTTC; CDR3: CSVEGPEQFF
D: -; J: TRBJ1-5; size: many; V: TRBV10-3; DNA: TGTGCCATCAGTGACTCGGGTCATAGCAATCAGCCCCAGCATTTT; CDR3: CAISDSGHSNQPQHF
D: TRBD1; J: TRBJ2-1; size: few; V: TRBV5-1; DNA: TGCGCCAGCAGCTTGGGGGACAGGGGGCTAGCCAATGAGCAGTTCTTC; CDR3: CASSLGDRGLANEQFF
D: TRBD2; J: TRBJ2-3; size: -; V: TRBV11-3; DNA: TGTGCCAGCAGCTCAAATATCGGGGGGGGGAGGGATACGCAGTATTTT; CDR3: CASSSNIGGGRDTQYF
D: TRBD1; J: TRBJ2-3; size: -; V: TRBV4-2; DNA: TGTTCCAGCAGCCAAGATAGGTTGACAGGGCCAGAGGGAGATACGCAGTATTTT; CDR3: CSSSQDRLTGPEGDTQYF
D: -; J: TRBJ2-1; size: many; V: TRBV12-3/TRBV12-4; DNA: TGTGCCAGCAGCCTTAAGAATGAGCAGTTCTTC; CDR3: CASSLKNEQFF
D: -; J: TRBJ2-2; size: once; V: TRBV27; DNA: TGTGCCAGCAGTTTGATCGACGGATATAACACCGGGGAGCTGTTTTTT; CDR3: CASSLIDGYNTGELFF
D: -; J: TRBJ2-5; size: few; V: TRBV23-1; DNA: TGCGCCAGCAGTCAACCTCCGACGCGGCAAGGAGAGACCCAGTACTTC; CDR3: CASSQPPTRQGETQYF
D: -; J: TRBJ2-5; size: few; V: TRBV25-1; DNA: TGTGCCAGCAGTGCTGTGGGATTTGAAGAGACCCAGTACTTC; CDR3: CASSAVGFEETQYF
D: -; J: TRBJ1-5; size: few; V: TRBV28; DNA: TGTGCCAGCAGATTTCAGGGGAAAGAGCCCCAGCATTTT; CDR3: CASRFQGKEPQHF
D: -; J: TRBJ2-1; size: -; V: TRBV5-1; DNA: TGCGCCAGCAGCTCCTCAGGTGCGGGGAGCTACAATGAGCAGTTCTTC; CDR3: CASSSSGAGSYNEQFF
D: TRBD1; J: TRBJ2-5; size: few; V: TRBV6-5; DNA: TGTGCCAGCAGTTGGACAGGGGGCAAGGGCATGCGGGAGACCCAGTACTTC; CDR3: CASSWTGGKGMRETQYF
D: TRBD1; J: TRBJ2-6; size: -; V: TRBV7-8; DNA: TGTGCCACTTTCCGGGACAGGGGTGTATCTGGGGCCAACGTCCTGACTTTC; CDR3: CATFRDRGVSGANVLTF
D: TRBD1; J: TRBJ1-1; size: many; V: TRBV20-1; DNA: TGCAGTGCCGAGACAGGGAGGGACACTGAAGCTTTCTTT; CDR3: CSAETGRDTEAFF
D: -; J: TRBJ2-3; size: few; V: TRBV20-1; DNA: TGCAGTGCTAGAGGTCTGGGACGGGGGCGCACAGATACGCAGTATTTT; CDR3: CSARGLGRGRTDTQYF
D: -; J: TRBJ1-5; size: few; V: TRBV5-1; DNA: TGCGCCAGCAGCTTGGCTCCTGGGAGCAATCAGCCCCAGCATTTT; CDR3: CASSLAPGSNQPQHF
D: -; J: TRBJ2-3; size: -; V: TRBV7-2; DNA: TGTGCCAGCTCAAGGAGCAGGCAAAGGGATACGCAGTATTTT; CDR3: CASSRSRQRDTQYF
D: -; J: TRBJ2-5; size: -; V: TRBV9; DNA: TGTGCCAGCAGCGTAGAGACACAGGGAGGGATGGAGACCCAGTACTTC; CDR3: CASSVETQGGMETQYF
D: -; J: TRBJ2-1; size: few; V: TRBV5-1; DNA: TGCGCCAGCCGGGCCCCATTGACGGGCGGCAACAATGAGCAGTTCTTC; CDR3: CASRAPLTGGNNEQFF
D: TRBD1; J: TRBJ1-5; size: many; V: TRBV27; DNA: TGTGCCATAGACAGGGAAGGCAATCAGCCCCAGCATTTT; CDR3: CAIDREGNQPQHF
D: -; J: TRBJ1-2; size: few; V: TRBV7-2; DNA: TGTGCCAGCAGCTTAGGGACCGCTCAAGTCTATGGCTACACCTTC; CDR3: CASSLGTAQVYGYTF
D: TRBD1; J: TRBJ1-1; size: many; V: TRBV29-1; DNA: TGCAGCGTAGGGACAGGACTGAAGGGCACTGAAGCTTTCTTT; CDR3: CSVGTGLKGTEAFF
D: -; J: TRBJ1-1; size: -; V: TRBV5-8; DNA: TGTGCCAGCAGCGCACCTCAGAACACTGAAGCTTTCTTT; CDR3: CASSAPQNTEAFF
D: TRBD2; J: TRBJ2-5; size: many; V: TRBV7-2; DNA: TGTGCCAGCAGCTTTCGCGGGGGGGCTTGGGAGACCCAGTACTTC; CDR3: CASSFRGGAWETQYF
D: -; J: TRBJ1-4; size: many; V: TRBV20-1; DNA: TGCAGTGCTTATTCTACCGTGGAGGAAAAACTGTTTTTT; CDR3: CSAYSTVEEKLFF
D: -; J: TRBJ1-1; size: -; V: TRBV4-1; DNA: TGCGCCAGCAGCCAAGACGGGCCAGTTAAGGAAGCTTTCTTT; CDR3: CASSQDGPVKEAFF
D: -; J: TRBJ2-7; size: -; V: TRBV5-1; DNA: TGCGCCAGCAAGTTAGAGCTGGGACGTGCCTACGAGCAGTACTTC; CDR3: CASKLELGRAYEQYF
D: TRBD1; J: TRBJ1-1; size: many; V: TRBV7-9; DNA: TGTGCCAGCAGCTTCGCCCCGGGACAGCTGAACACTGAAGCTTTCTTT; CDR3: CASSFAPGQLNTEAFF
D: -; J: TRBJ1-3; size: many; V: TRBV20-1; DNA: TGCAGTGCCCTCGACACTCTCTCTGGAAACACCATATATTTT; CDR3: CSALDTLSGNTIYF
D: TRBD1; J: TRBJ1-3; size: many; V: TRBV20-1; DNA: TGCAGTGCCCTTGGGACAGCAAACACCATATATTTT; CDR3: CSALGTANTIYF
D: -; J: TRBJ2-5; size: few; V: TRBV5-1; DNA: TGCGCCAGCAGCTTTGGAAAAGAGACCCAGTACTTC; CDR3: CASSFGKETQYF
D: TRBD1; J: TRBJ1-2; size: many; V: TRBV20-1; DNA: TGCAGTGCTCCGGACAGGTGGAACTATGGCTACACCTTC; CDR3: CSAPDRWNYGYTF
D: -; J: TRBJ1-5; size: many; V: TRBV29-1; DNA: TGCAGCGTTGGGACAGACAATCAGCCCCAGCATTTT; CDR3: CSVGTDNQPQHF
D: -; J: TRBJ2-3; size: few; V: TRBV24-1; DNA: TGTGCCACCAGTGATTTGATCCAGGGAGCCACAGATACGCAGTATTTT; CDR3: CATSDLIQGATDTQYF
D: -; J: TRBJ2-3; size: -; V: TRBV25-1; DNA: TGTGCCAGCAGCGATTCGGCATATACGCAGTATTTT; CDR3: CASSDSAYTQYF
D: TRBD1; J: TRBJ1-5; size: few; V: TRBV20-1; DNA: TGCAGTGCTAGCTTGGGACAGGGAGGTCAGCCCCAGCATTTT; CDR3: CSASLGQGGQPQHF
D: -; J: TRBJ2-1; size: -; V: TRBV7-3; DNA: TGTGCCAGCAGCCCGGGGGCTAGCGGTAGGAATGAGCAGTTCTTC; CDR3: CASSPGASGRNEQFF
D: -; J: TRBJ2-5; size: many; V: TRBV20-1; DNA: TGCAGTGCTGGTGAACCGGGGACCCAGTACTTC; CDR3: CSAGEPGTQYF
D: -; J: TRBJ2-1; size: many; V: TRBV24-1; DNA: TGTGCCACCAGTGATCGCGGGACAACCTTAGGAAATGAGCAGTTCTTC; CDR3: CATSDRGTTLGNEQFF
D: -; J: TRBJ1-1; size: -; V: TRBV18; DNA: TGTGCCAGCTCCCCCTTCGTGGACACTGAAGCTTTCTTT; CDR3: CASSPFVDTEAFF
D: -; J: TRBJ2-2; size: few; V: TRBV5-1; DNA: TGCGCCAGCAGCTCGGACGGACTGTTTAACACCGGGGAGCTGTTTTTT; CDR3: CASSSDGLFNTGELFF
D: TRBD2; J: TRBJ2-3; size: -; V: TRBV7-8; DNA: TGTGCCAGCAGCTCAAACGGCGGGGGAACAGATACGCAGTATTTT; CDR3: CASSSNGGGTDTQYF
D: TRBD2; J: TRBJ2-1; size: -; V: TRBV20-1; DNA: TGCAGTGCTACCGGGGAGCGGGGGTTCTACAATGAGCAGTTCTTC; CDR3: CSATGERGFYNEQFF
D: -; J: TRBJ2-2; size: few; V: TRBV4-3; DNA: TGCGCCAGCAGCCAAGAACGGCAGGCCCCCGGGGAGCTGTTTTTT; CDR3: CASSQERQAPGELFF
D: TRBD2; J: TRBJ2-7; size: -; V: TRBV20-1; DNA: TGCAGTGCTAGAGATCGACTAGCGGGGGCCGCCTACGAGCAGTACTTC; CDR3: CSARDRLAGAAYEQYF
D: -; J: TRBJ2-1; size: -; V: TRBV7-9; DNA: TGTGCCAGCAGCCCCGGGGGTAGCAATGAGCAGTTCTTC; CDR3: CASSPGGSNEQFF
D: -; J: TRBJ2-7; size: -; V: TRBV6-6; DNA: TGTGCCAGCAGTTACTCGAAAATAGCTCGGCAGTACTTC; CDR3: CASSYSKIARQYF
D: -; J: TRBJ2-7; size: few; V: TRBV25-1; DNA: TGTGCCAGCAGTGAATTTGGGGGACGGGAGCAGTACTTC; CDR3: CASSEFGGREQYF
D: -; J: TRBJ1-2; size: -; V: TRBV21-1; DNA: TGTGCCAGCGGCTTACAGGGACCCGAAGGCTACACCTTC; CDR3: CASGLQGPEGYTF